Listed here are 14 T cell receptor beta chains from one sample, sequenced in a study of blood T cells in healthy people across ages. Sample-barcoded 5' priming and a J-beta primer mix drove a second PCR of roughly 6 to 12 cycles. TCRdb called the 5' RACE reads again in MiXCR, with one record for every CDR3 protein. The sample shows 700,000 to 950,000 distinct CDR3 sequences, 43% of them seen only once. Sequenced sample: blood. These receptors came from a woman aged 60-75 years in good health.

The CDR3 spells CASSRASGGSDEQYF. CDR3 coding DNA: TGTGCCAGCAGCCGAGCCTCGGGAGGGAGCGACGAGCAGTACTTC. The chain joins TRBV13 to TRBJ2-7, with 8 bases that match TRBD2. Germline values: CDR1 PRHDT, CDR2 FYEKMQ (reference sequence). V was clipped by 5 bases and J by 5 bases; unmatched bases: 11. This CDR3 spans 15 amino acids.

The J gene is TRBJ1-6, the V gene TRBV7-6, with a possible D match to TRBD1 (5 bases). The germline V gene has CDR1 SGHVS and CDR2 FNYEAQ. The CDR3 sequence is 16 residues long. Between the trimmed V and J ends, which lost 0 bases and 9 bases, there was a span of 15 bases. The CDR3: CASSLADPGLGSPLHF. The DNA for the CDR3 is TGTGCCAGCAGCTTAGCGGATCCGGGGCTGGGTTCACCCCTCCACTTT. Full variable domain (missing parts from reference TRBV7-6 and TRBJ1-6): GAGVSQSPRYKVTKRGQDVALRCDPISGHVSLYWYRQALGQGPEFLTYFNYEAQQDKSGLPNDRFSAERPEGSISTLTIQRTEQRDSAMYRCASSLADPGLGSPLHFGNGTRLTVT.

This clonotype has a handful of counts. The chain employs TRBV4-3 and TRBJ2-7; D unresolved. This CDR3 spans 17 amino acids. Germline assignment: CDR1 LGHNA and CDR2 YSLEER. V gave up 0 bases and J gave up 2 bases, with 17 bases separating them. The CDR3 sequence: CASSQDHKGRPTYEQYF. The CDR3 DNA follows: TGCGCCAGCAGCCAAGATCATAAAGGACGGCCAACCTACGAGCAGTACTTC.

This clonotype has more than one count but fewer than ten. The chain links TRBV3-1 to TRBJ2-5, with 15 positions matching TRBD2. There are 18 residues in the CDR3. CDR1 and CDR2 (germline): LGHDT, YNNKEL (reference sequence). Losses at the gene ends were 0 bases for V and 5 bases for J; bases not matched to a gene: 7. CDR3 bases: TGTGCCAGCAGCCAAGACGGACTAGCGGGAGGGCCCAGCGAGACCCAGTACTTC. This translates into CASSQDGLAGGPSETQYF.

The chain employs TRBV19 and TRBJ2-2, with 7 bases identical to TRBD1. The CDR3 contains 14 residues. V trimming: 2 bases; J trimming: 5 bases; junction bases outside the gene matches: 2. In germline, CDR1 is LNHDA, CDR2 SQIVND (reference sequence). Here the CDR3 DNA reads TGTGCCAGTAGTATAATACAGGGGACCGGGGAGCTGTTTTTT. Translating gives CASSIIQGTGELFF.

CDR3 coding DNA: TGCGCCAGCAGCTTGGTCGGGGAAGAAGAGACCCAGTACTTC. It specifies CASSLVGEEETQYF. This chain uses TRBV5-1 with TRBJ2-7; perhaps TRBD2 as D (5 bases). With the DNA end fitting TRBJ2-5 better, the J assignment may be wrong. CDR1 and CDR2 (germline): SGHRS, YFSETQ. The CDR3 loop spans 14 amino acids.

This clonotype appeared a few times. This chain joins TRBV29-1 and TRBJ2-6; D not certain. Per the germline V gene, CDR1 is SQVTM and CDR2 is ANQGSEA. CDR3 length: 15 residues. The ends were cut back, 3 bases at V and 0 bases at J, with 9 bases in the middle. CDR3 DNA sequence: TGCAGCGTTGAGTTAGTGGACTCTGGGGCCAACGTCCTGACTTTC. Protein: CSVELVDSGANVLTF.

This clonotype is medium-sized (0.01 to 0.1%). This chain joins TRBV6-5 and TRBJ1-1, with D perhaps matching TRBD1 (6 bases). The CDR3 loop spans 14 amino acids. The germline gives CDR1 MNHEY, CDR2 SVGAGI. Trimming removed 8 bases from V and 0 bases from J, with 13 bases in between. The CDR3 DNA reads as TGTGCCAGCGGTCCGGGACACTTGAACACTGAAGCTTTCTTT. It codes for CASGPGHLNTEAFF.

The V call is TRBV6-5, the J call TRBJ2-3; a weak D match, TRBD1 (5 bases). The CDR3 loop spans 14 amino acids. V was clipped by 6 bases and J by 4 bases, with 14 bases between them. The germline V gene encodes CDR1 MNHEY and CDR2 SVGAGI. CDR3 bases: TGTGCCAGCAGATTCGTAGGGGTCGCAGATACGCAGTATTTT. Translation gives CASRFVGVADTQYF.

The chain is built from TRBV29-1 and TRBJ2-7; D not certain. Germline V gene lookup returns CDR1 SQVTM and CDR2 ANQGSEA. CDR3 length equals 11 residues. V dropped 4 bases and J dropped 2 bases, with 6 bases sitting between them. The CDR3 protein is CSVGSAYEQYF. As DNA, the CDR3 is TGCAGCGTTGGCTCAGCCTACGAGCAGTACTTC.

The V call is TRBV20-1, the J call TRBJ1-2; 8 bases line up with TRBD1. Germline CDR1 and CDR2: DFQATT and SNEGSKA (reference sequence). The CDR3 spans 13 residues. V trimming: 5 bases; J trimming: 7 bases; junction bases outside the gene matches: 9. This chain's CDR3 is CSAFAGTGGGYTF. CDR3 bases: TGCAGTGCTTTTGCCGGGACAGGCGGTGGCTACACCTTC.

The chain is built from TRBV7-2 and TRBJ2-3, with TRBD1 matching 7 bases. With V trimmed by 7 bases and J by 4 bases, 11 bases remained unmatched. Germline values: CDR1 SGHTA, CDR2 FQGNSA. CDR3 length: 15 amino acids. CDR3 DNA sequence: TGTGCCAGCACCCTGACAGGGTCCGCGGCAGATACGCAGTATTTT. Translation: CASTLTGSAADTQYF.

Comments on this clonotype: One end of the junction varies from germline; a read error may be responsible. The rearrangement links TRBV5-1 to TRBJ2-1; no definite D call. The CDR3 is 13 amino acids. The germline gives CDR1 SGHRS, CDR2 YFSETQ. For the CDR3, the DNA is TGCGTCAGCAGCTTGGACCGGGTTTCGACCCAGTTCTTC. Translation: CVSSLDRVSTQFF.

The gene calls are TRBV18 and TRBJ1-4; no firm D call. The CDR3 runs to 13 residues. CDR1 KGHSH and CDR2 LQKENI come from the germline V gene. Trimming stripped 3 bases from V and 4 bases from J, with 6 bases between. The CDR3 sequence is CASSPGFNEKLFF. In DNA form, the CDR3 reads TGTGCCAGCTCACCGGGGTTTAATGAAAAACTGTTTTTT.